The 9 T cell receptor beta chains in this list originate from one sample, sequenced in a study of blood T cell repertoires in COVID-19 (dated by TCRdb to the early 2020s). The library was generated by the immunoSEQ multiplex PCR assay. The table comes from immuneACCESS by way of TCRdb, which keeps in-frame sequences with V and J called. Part of the clones is missing from these tables; in studies checked, under half for an unresolved V gene and the rest for unknown reasons. Within this sample are about 190,000 clones, with about 90% of them counted one time only. The ten largest make up less than 0.7% of the sample. Material for sequencing was peripheral blood. The receptors originated from a man aged 50 or older with acute or convalescent COVID-19.

In nucleotides, the CDR3 is TGTGCCAGCAGCTTAGGGTCAGCGGGAGTAGCCCATGAGCAGTTCTTC. Translated, it gives CASSLGSAGVAHEQFF. The rearrangement links TRBV7-9 to TRBJ2-1; 8 nucleotides agree with TRBD2. Trimming at V came to 1 base and at J to 8 bases, leaving 10 bases not matched to a gene. The germline CDR1 and CDR2 sequences are SEHNR and FQNEAQ (reference sequence). The CDR3 runs to 16 residues.

The chain employs TRBV5-1 and TRBJ2-3; TRBD2 agrees at 8 bases. The CDR3 sequence is 15 residues long. Germline CDR1 and CDR2: SGHRS and YFSETQ. V dropped 5 bases and J dropped 2; count of bases not matched to a gene: 7. The CDR3 bases are TGCGCCAGCAGACCCGGCGGGGGGTTCACAGATACGCAGTATTTT. This sequence encodes CASRPGGGFTDTQYF.

This clone was seen a few times. V usage is TRBV28 and J usage is TRBJ1-5, with D possibly TRBD1 on 5 matching bases. Germline V gene sequence: CDR1 MDHEN, CDR2 SYDVKM. The CDR3 extends over 15 amino acids. The V end lost 8 bases, the J end lost 2 bases, and 16 bases lay between the germline ends. CDR3 amino acids: CASRWPGTGNQPQHF. CDR3 nucleotide sequence: TGTGCCAGCCGTTGGCCCGGGACTGGCAATCAGCCCCAGCATTTT.

This rearrangement joins TRBV7-2 to TRBJ2-1; maybe TRBD2 (5 bases). CDR1 is SGHTA and CDR2 is FQGNSA in the germline V gene. Trimming cost V 2 bases and J 4 bases, with 12 bases left between them. The length of the CDR3 is 15 residues. Here the CDR3 DNA reads TGTGCCAGCAGCTTATTTTTGCGGGCGTACAATGAGCAGTTCTTC. This sequence encodes CASSLFLRAYNEQFF.

The chain combines TRBV28 with TRBJ1-5; 7 nucleotides align to TRBD1. CDR3 length: 14 residues. V shed 5 bases, J shed 3 bases, and the junction held 4 bases outside the gene matches. CDR1 is MDHEN and CDR2 is SYDVKM in the germline V gene. As DNA, the CDR3 is TGTGCCAGCAGTCGGGACAGCCTCAATCAGCCCCAGCATTTT. It codes for CASSRDSLNQPQHF. Using reference TRBV28 and TRBJ1-5 for the parts outside the CDR3, the full variable domain is DVKVTQSSRYLVKRTGEKVFLECVQDMDHENMFWYRQDPGLGLRLIYFSYDVKMKEKGDIPEGYSVSREKKERFSLILESASTNQTSMYLCASSRDSLNQPQHFGDGTRLSIL.

This chain uses TRBV7-2 with TRBJ2-3, with 8 bases aligning to TRBD2. The ends lost 3 bases at V and 2 bases at J; junction bases unmatched: 4. The CDR3 contains 15 residues. Germline V gene data show CDR1 as SGHTA and CDR2 as FQGNSA. CDR3 amino acids: CASSLLAGFTDTQYF. The CDR3, as DNA: TGTGCCAGCAGCTTGCTAGCGGGCTTCACAGATACGCAGTATTTT. Filled out from reference TRBV7-2 and TRBJ2-3, the complete variable domain reads GAGVSQSPSNKVTEKGKDVELRCDPISGHTALYWYRQSLGQGLEFLIYFQGNSAPDKSGLPSDRFSAERTGGSVSTLTIQRTQQEDSAVYLCASSLLAGFTDTQYFGPGTRLTVL.

The V and J genes are TRBV19 and TRBJ1-1; D remains ambiguous. Trimming removed 6 bases at V and 0 bases at J, with 8 bases between. Germline-derived CDR1 and CDR2 are LNHDA and SQIVND (reference sequence). The CDR3 is 13 residues long. CDR3 sequence (DNA): TGTGCCAGTAGACCACAGATGAACACTGAAGCTTTCTTT. Protein product: CASRPQMNTEAFF.

This rearrangement joins TRBV3-1 (or the pseudogene TRBV3-2) to TRBJ2-1, with TRBD2 matching over 7 bases. V trimming: 4 bases; J trimming: 7 bases; junction bases outside the gene matches: 4. Germline V gene lookup returns CDR1 LGHDT and CDR2 YNNKEL (reference sequence). The CDR3 length is 13 residues. This chain's CDR3 is CASSRLASNEQFF. CDR3 nucleotide sequence: TGTGCCAGCAGCCGACTAGCTTCAAATGAGCAGTTCTTC.

This chain joins TRBV19 and TRBJ1-5; TRBD1 is a possible D gene (6 bases). The V and J ends lost 5 bases and 8 bases respectively, with 19 bases between them. This CDR3 contains 15 residues. Per germline, CDR1 LNHDA and CDR2 SQIVND (reference sequence). The CDR3 reads CASSLRTGWSEPQHF. For the CDR3, the DNA is TGTGCCAGTAGTCTTAGAACAGGGTGGTCTGAGCCCCAGCATTTT.